The 10 T cell receptor beta chains listed next were all sequenced from one sample in a study of Tregs in tolerant kidney transplant recipients. Clones were sequenced by immunoSEQ multiplex PCR, and TCRdb holds only the in-frame ones, with some missing. The table lists 200,000 to 300,000 clones, around 81% of them singletons, with approximately 0.69% in the top ten. What was sequenced was CD4+ T cells from blood. The receptors were sampled from a human donor in good health.

This chain uses TRBV28 with TRBJ2-5; TRBD2 matches at 10 bases. Trimming took 4 bases from V and 5 from J; bases not matched to a gene: 13. This CDR3 contains 17 residues. CDR1 MDHEN and CDR2 SYDVKM come from the germline V gene. CDR3 DNA: TGTGCCAGCAGTTCCCGTGGTAGCGGGAGGCCAGGGGAGACCCAGTACTTC. This sequence encodes CASSSRGSGRPGETQYF.

The J gene is TRBJ2-1, the V gene TRBV10-1; D perhaps matches TRBD2 (7 bases). There are 17 residues in the CDR3. V shed 5 bases and J shed 0 bases, with 17 bases lying between them. Germline CDR1 reads WNHNN; CDR2 reads SYGVQD (reference sequence). As DNA, the CDR3 is TGCGCCAGCAGTAGGCACGGGGGGCCTCGCTCCTACAATGAGCAGTTCTTC. Translation gives CASSRHGGPRSYNEQFF.

V is TRBV4-1 and J is TRBJ1-6, with 7 bases that match TRBD1. CDR3 size: 14 residues. Per the germline V gene, CDR1 is MGHRA and CDR2 is YSYEKL. V shed 3 bases, J shed 7 bases, and the junction held 3 bases outside the gene matches. For the CDR3, the DNA is TGCGCCAGCAGCCATACGACAGGGAATTCACCCCTCCACTTT. This codes for CASSHTTGNSPLHF.

DNA for the CDR3: TGCGCCATCCGGACTAGCGGGAAGTACAATGAGCAGTTCTTC. It codes for CAIRTSGKYNEQFF. V is TRBV10-2 and J is TRBJ2-1; the match to TRBD2 covers 12 bases. V was clipped by 10 bases and J by 4 bases; unmatched bases: 5. This CDR3 has 14 residues. Per the germline V gene, CDR1 is WSHSY and CDR2 is SAAADI.

CDR3 sequence (DNA): TGCGCCAGCAGCCCGGGGGACGTCTCTGGGGCCAACGTCCTGACTTTC. Translation: CASSPGDVSGANVLTF. V is TRBV5-1 and J is TRBJ2-6; TRBD2 might be the D (6 bases). CDR3 size: 16 residues. V lost 4 bases, J lost 0 bases, and 11 bases lay in between. Looked up from germline, CDR1 is SGHRS and CDR2 is YFSETQ.

The CDR3 reads CASRRQINQPQHF. For the CDR3, the DNA is TGTGCCAGTAGGAGACAGATCAATCAGCCCCAGCATTTT. The rearrangement joins TRBV19 to TRBJ1-5; TRBD1 might be the D (5 bases). Germline V lookup: CDR1 LNHDA, CDR2 SQIVND (reference sequence). This CDR3 region has 13 residues. Trimming left V 6 bases short and J 3 bases short, with 9 bases between.

V is TRBV29-1 and J is TRBJ2-5, with D tentatively TRBD1 (6 bases). The CDR3 runs 12 residues. Germline lookup yields CDR1 SQVTM and CDR2 ANQGSEA. V gave up 6 bases and J gave up 3 bases, with 11 bases separating them. The CDR3 loop reads CSVTGTKETQYF. CDR3 bases: TGCAGCGTAACCGGGACAAAAGAGACCCAGTACTTC.

This chain connects TRBV7-9 to TRBJ2-1, with 16 bases fitting TRBD2. CDR1 is SEHNR and CDR2 is FQNEAQ in the germline V gene (reference sequence). The junction had 11 bases not matched to a gene; V was cut back by 5 bases and J by 4 bases. This CDR3 is 19 amino acids long. DNA for the CDR3: TGTGCCAGCAGCCCACGACCGGGACTAGCGGGAGGGATGTACAATGAGCAGTTCTTC. The encoded protein is CASSPRPGLAGGMYNEQFF.

The V and J genes are TRBV7-9 and TRBJ1-1; no clear D. CDR3 size: 12 residues. Germline V gives CDR1 SEHNR, CDR2 FQNEAQ (reference sequence). V lost 5 bases, J lost 7 bases, and 11 bases lay in between. This chain's CDR3 is CASSLRSFEAFF. The CDR3 region has the DNA TGTGCCAGCAGCCTCCGTTCCTTTGAAGCTTTCTTT.

The chain uses TRBV6-5 and TRBJ2-6, with D unresolved. Germline V gene data show CDR1 as MNHEY and CDR2 as SVGAGI. Deletions cut 5 bases from V and 0 bases from J, with 5 bases between. CDR3 length equals 14 residues. The CDR3 bases are TGTGCCAGCAGTACTTACTCTGGGGCCAACGTCCTGACTTTC. Translation: CASSTYSGANVLTF.